This T cell receptor (beta chain) was captured by sequencing in a study of shared clonotypes between healthy human individuals. About the research overall: Donors, aged 18 to 49, were two women and a few men.

Germline V gene lookup returns CDR1 MNHEY and CDR2 SVGAGI. V lost 0 bases and J lost 9, with 17 bases in between. The length of the CDR3 is 15 residues. Findings and limits, study-wide: The study sampled only blood, and tissue repertoires likely differ.

Worth noting for this clone: The target antigen is unknown.

Both subsets, CD45RA+ naive and CD45RA-negative memory, were split from the CD4+ cells. TCRdb's copy holds only in-frame clones and misses some; the assay was immunoSEQ multiplex PCR. The sample lists 600,000 to 700,000 clones; about three quarters were seen once. The material sequenced was memory CD4+ T cells sorted from blood. The subset here: CD45RA-negative fraction. The source is a woman in her 30s in good health. The V gene is TRBV6-5, the J gene TRBJ1-1; D may be TRBD1 (6 bases). DNA for the CDR3: TGTGCCAGCAGTTACTCGTCCAGACAGGATCTCAAAGCTTTCTTT. It yields the protein CASSYSSRQDLKAFF.